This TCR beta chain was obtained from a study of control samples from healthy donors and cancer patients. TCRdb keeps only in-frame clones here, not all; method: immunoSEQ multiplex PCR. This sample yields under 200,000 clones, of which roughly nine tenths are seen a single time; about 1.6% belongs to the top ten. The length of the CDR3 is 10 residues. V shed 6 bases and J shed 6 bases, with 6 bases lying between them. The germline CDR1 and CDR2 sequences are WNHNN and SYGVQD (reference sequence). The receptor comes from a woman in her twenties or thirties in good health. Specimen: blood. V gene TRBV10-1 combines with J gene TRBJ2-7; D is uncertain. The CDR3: CASSPGEQYF. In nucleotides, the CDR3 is TGCGCCAGCAGCCCAGGCGAGCAGTACTTC.